This T cell receptor beta chain stems from a study of blood T cell repertoires in COVID-19. About the research overall: Sources were T cells, B-cell-depleted T cells, or PBMCs; the material itself was cDNA or gDNA.

V lost 3 bases and J 3 bases, leaving 11 bases between the germline ends. Germline V gene sequence: CDR1 LNHDA, CDR2 SQIVND (reference sequence). The CDR3 runs 14 residues. Per the authors' pipeline: Researchers report that nucleated cell counts were estimated from reference gene primer amplification. TCRdb's table, derived via immunoSEQ multiplex PCR, lists solely in-frame clones and lacks some. The V and J calls and clone size were taken over from that table, and D and trimming were inferred from the DNA. The sample shows about 89,000 clones, 72% of them seen only once. The sequence was obtained from a woman older than 75 with acute or convalescent COVID-19. V and J are TRBV19 and TRBJ2-5; D is possibly TRBD1 (5 bases). Sequenced material: peripheral blood. The chain's CDR3 is CASSIDRTEETQYF. The CDR3 DNA reads TGTGCCAGTAGTATTGACAGAACAGAAGAGACCCAGTACTTC. The whole variable domain, filled in from reference TRBV19 and TRBJ2-5, reads DGGITQSPKYLFRKEGQNVTLSCEQNLNHDAMYWYRQDPGQGLRLIYYSQIVNDFQKGDIAEGYSVSREKKESFPLTVTSAQKNPTAFYLCASSIDRTEETQYFGPGTRLLVL.